Presented here are 26 T cell receptor beta chains from one specimen sequenced in a study of beta chain features in type 1 diabetes. The antigens these receptors bind are not known. General study points: In every one of the four CD4+ subsets, TCRB CDR3s were moderately but significantly shorter in Type 1 diabetes patients.

Of the isolated RNA, all was reverse transcribed, and so the sequenced material was expressed TCRB transcripts. Method: immunoSEQ multiplex PCR; TCRdb's copy keeps in-frame clones and lacks some. Here the sample spans about 700,000 clones, over 10% being singletons. What was sequenced was naive CD4+ T cells from blood. These receptors were obtained from a man aged 18 to 29 with type 1 diabetes.

V usage is TRBV15 and J usage is TRBJ2-1, with a weak D call TRBD2 (5 bases). Trimming left V 8 bases short and J 1 base short, with 6 bases between. Germline CDR1 LNHNV, CDR2 YYDKDF (reference sequence). This CDR3 is built from 12 residues. The CDR3 nucleotides are TGTGCCACCGAGGGATCCTACAATGAGCAGTTCTTC. It yields the protein CATEGSYNEQFF.

This clone has a handful of counts. This rearrangement joins TRBV29-1 to TRBJ2-3; perhaps D is TRBD1 or TRBD2 (5 bases each). Germline CDR1 is SQVTM and CDR2 is ANQGSEA. Between the trimmed V and J ends, which lost 3 bases and 5 bases, there was a span of 9 bases. The CDR3 totals 12 residues. The CDR3 spells CSVDEGRDTQYF. The CDR3 coding sequence is TGCAGCGTTGATGAGGGGAGAGATACGCAGTATTTT.

The chain links TRBV7-9 to TRBJ2-5, with 7 bases lining up with TRBD1. With 7 bases clipped from V and 4 bases from J, the junction kept 6 bases outside the gene matches. The CDR3 runs 13 residues. Looked up from germline, CDR1 is SEHNR and CDR2 is FQNEAQ (reference sequence). Written as DNA, the CDR3 is TGTGCCAGCACACTAGACAGGGCAGAGACCCAGTACTTC. Its protein is CASTLDRAETQYF.

This clone was seen a few times. The chain employs TRBV2 and TRBJ2-3; the match to TRBD2 covers 13 bases. Trimming took 5 bases from V and 2 from J; bases not matched to a gene: 7. The CDR3 totals 17 residues. Germline CDR1 SNHLY, CDR2 FYNNEI. In DNA form, the CDR3 reads TGTGCCAGCAGTTCCTCTGGACTAGCGGGGGCCACAGATACGCAGTATTTT. This codes for CASSSSGLAGATDTQYF.

V usage is TRBV30 and J usage is TRBJ2-2; no firm D call. V lost 4 bases and J lost 1, with 10 bases in between. Germline loops: CDR1 GTSNPN, CDR2 SVGIG (reference sequence). The CDR3 is 14 amino acids. Here the CDR3 DNA reads TGTGCCTGGACTGGAAGGCTGAACACCGGGGAGCTGTTTTTT. Residues: CAWTGRLNTGELFF.

The CDR3 DNA follows: TGCGCCAGCAGCCAAGATTATCCCGGACAGGGGTGGAATGGCTACACCTTC. Translation: CASSQDYPGQGWNGYTF. The chain couples TRBV4-1 to TRBJ1-2; 9 positions match TRBD1. Germline CDR1 and CDR2: MGHRA and YSYEKL. V lost 0 bases and J lost 6; bases outside the gene matches: 11. The CDR3 contains 17 residues.

V gene TRBV2 combines with J gene TRBJ2-7; 7 bases are a match to TRBD1. The CDR3 runs to 14 residues. The junction had 17 bases not matched to a gene; V was cut back by 11 bases and J by 7 bases. Per germline, CDR1 SNHLY and CDR2 FYNNEI. In nucleotides, the CDR3 is TGTGCCTCTAGAGGGGCCAGGGGGTTTGGAGAGCAGTACTTC. This codes for CASRGARGFGEQYF.

This clone was observed at least ten times. Different DNA sequences within this sample yield the same CDR3. J is TRBJ1-1 and V is TRBV30; TRBD1 is a possible D gene (6 bases). V lost 0 bases, J lost 1 base, and 6 bases lay in between. Germline V lookup: CDR1 GTSNPN, CDR2 SVGIG (reference sequence). This CDR3 has 13 residues. CDR3 nucleotide sequence: TGTGCCTGGAGTGTACAGGGGAACACTGAAGCTTTCTTT. Translation gives CAWSVQGNTEAFF.

This rearrangement joins TRBV29-1 to TRBJ1-3, with D possibly TRBD1 on 5 matching bases. Trimming removed 4 bases at V and 0 bases at J, with 16 bases between. The CDR3 length is 16 residues. CDR1 is SQVTM, CDR2 ANQGSEA, per germline. The CDR3 spells CSVANAVGDSGNTIYF. CDR3 nucleotides: TGCAGCGTTGCGAACGCAGTAGGGGACTCTGGAAACACCATATATTTT.

The CDR3 DNA follows: TGTGCCAGCAGTTACACAAGACAGATTCCCTACGAGCAGTACTTC. Its protein is CASSYTRQIPYEQYF. The gene calls are TRBV6-5 and TRBJ2-7; the D gene is possibly TRBD1 (5 bases). V lost 2 bases and J lost 2, with 13 bases in between. Germline V CDR1 and CDR2: MNHEY, SVGAGI. CDR3 length: 15 amino acids.

This chain links TRBV28 with TRBJ1-5; no reliable D call. The CDR3 is 14 amino acids. Germline values: CDR1 MDHEN, CDR2 SYDVKM. Deletions cut 7 bases from V and 4 bases from J, with 14 bases between. CDR3 amino acids: CASIFATGNQPQHF. The CDR3 DNA reads as TGTGCCAGCATCTTCGCGACGGGAAATCAGCCCCAGCATTTT.

The chain has TRBV28 and TRBJ2-1; TRBD2 aligns across 7 bases. Germline CDR1 and CDR2: MDHEN and SYDVKM. This CDR3 is 17 amino acids long. J gave up 2 bases and V 4 bases, and 11 bases lay outside the gene matches. The CDR3 is CASSSFQGGYTYNEQFF. The CDR3 bases are TGTGCCAGCAGTTCCTTCCAGGGAGGGTACACCTACAATGAGCAGTTCTTC. Full variable domain (rest looked up from reference TRBV28 and TRBJ2-1): DVKVTQSSRYLVKRTGEKVFLECVQDMDHENMFWYRQDPGLGLRLIYFSYDVKMKEKGDIPEGYSVSREKKERFSLILESASTNQTSMYLCASSSFQGGYTYNEQFFGPGTRLTVL.

This clone was observed a few times. CDR3 bases: TGTGCCAGCAAAATCCTAGCGCCCGGGACCCAGTACTTC. Amino acids: CASKILAPGTQYF. The genes are TRBV6-5 and TRBJ2-5, with D possibly matching TRBD2 (6 bases). V gave up 7 bases and J gave up 7 bases, with 16 bases separating them. This CDR3 region has 13 residues. Per germline, CDR1 MNHEY and CDR2 SVGAGI.

The chain employs TRBV6-5 and TRBJ2-3; D is ambiguous. Trimming took off 2 bases at V and 6 bases at J, with 9 bases between the two ends. Germline V CDR1 and CDR2: MNHEY, SVGAGI. This CDR3 region has 13 residues. CDR3 loop: CASSYNGRDTQYF. CDR3 nucleotide sequence: TGTGCCAGCAGTTACAACGGACGGGATACGCAGTATTTT.

The chain has TRBV7-2 and TRBJ1-4; TRBD1 matches 7 bases. The CDR3 is 14 amino acids. With V trimmed by 1 base and J by 8 bases, 4 bases remained unmatched. Germline V gives CDR1 SGHTA, CDR2 FQGNSA. CDR3 sequence: CASSLGGGNEKLFF. CDR3 coding DNA: TGTGCCAGCAGCTTAGGAGGGGGCAACGAAAAACTGTTTTTT. The full variable domain, its missing parts supplied by reference TRBV7-2 and TRBJ1-4, is GAGVSQSPSNKVTEKGKDVELRCDPISGHTALYWYRQSLGQGLEFLIYFQGNSAPDKSGLPSDRFSAERTGGSVSTLTIQRTQQEDSAVYLCASSLGGGNEKLFFGSGTQLSVL.

This clone occurred a few times. CDR3 region: CASSPGGGRTENSPLHF. In nucleotides, the CDR3 is TGTGCCAGCAGCCCAGGAGGCGGGCGCACGGAAAATTCACCCCTCCACTTT. V usage is TRBV7-9 and J usage is TRBJ1-6; D remains unclear. Germline CDR1 and CDR2: SEHNR and FQNEAQ (reference sequence). The CDR3 contains 17 residues. V lost 5 bases to trimming and J lost 7 bases, with 21 bases between them.

This clone has only a few counts. J is TRBJ2-6 and V is TRBV10-3, with 7 bases identical to TRBD1. J lost 0 bases, V lost 5 bases, and 4 bases had no gene match. Germline CDR1 ENHRY, CDR2 SYGVKD. The CDR3 covers 16 residues. CDR3 DNA: TGTGCCATCAGTCGGACAGGCCTCTCTGGGGCCAACGTCCTGACTTTC. It yields the protein CAISRTGLSGANVLTF.

This clone was picked up a small number of times. The chain has TRBV5-1 and TRBJ2-5; TRBD2 might be the D (6 bases). With 0 bases removed from V and 5 bases from J, the gap between germline ends came to 23 bases. The CDR3 length is 18 residues. Germline V gene sequence: CDR1 SGHRS, CDR2 YFSETQ. The CDR3 DNA reads TGCGCCAGCAGCTTGGAGGTATCGACTAGTGGGGTTCGGGAGACCCAGTACTTC. Its translation is CASSLEVSTSGVRETQYF. The complete variable domain, with remaining parts taken from reference TRBV5-1 and TRBJ2-5, reads KAGVTQTPRYLIKTRGQQVTLSCSPISGHRSVSWYQQTPGQGLQFLFEYFSETQRNKGNFPGRFSGRQFSNSRSEMNVSTLELGDSALYLCASSLEVSTSGVRETQYFGPGTRLLVL.

This clone was detected a few times. The genes are TRBV5-1 and TRBJ1-1, with D maybe TRBD1 (6 bases). The CDR3 is 14 amino acids. The germline gives CDR1 SGHRS, CDR2 YFSETQ. Trimming stripped 4 bases from V and 5 bases from J, with 15 bases between. The CDR3 sequence: CASSPQGGSTEAFF. CDR3 bases: TGCGCCAGCAGCCCCCAAGGGGGGAGTACTGAAGCTTTCTTT.

In this sample, this clone turned up a few times. The rearrangement joins TRBV11-2 to TRBJ2-3, with D tentatively TRBD1 or TRBD2 (5 bases each). With 2 bases removed from V and 2 bases from J, the gap between germline ends came to 8 bases. The CDR3 length is 14 residues. CDR1 is SGHAT, CDR2 FQNNGV, per germline. The CDR3 bases are TGTGCCAGCAGCTTAATGGGGACCACAGATACGCAGTATTTT. Its translation is CASSLMGTTDTQYF.

Only a few counts were recorded for this clone. The CDR3 bases are TGTGCCAGCAGCTACGCAGGGGAGAACACTGAAGCTTTCTTT. Protein sequence: CASSYAGENTEAFF. This rearrangement joins TRBV7-9 to TRBJ1-1; possibly TRBD1 for D (6 bases). This CDR3 spans 14 amino acids. V lost 4 bases, J lost 1 base, and 10 bases lay in between. The germline CDR1 and CDR2 sequences are SEHNR and FQNEAQ (reference sequence).

The chain employs TRBV7-2 and TRBJ2-2; possible D gene TRBD1, 5 bases. The CDR3 has 11 amino acids. Germline V gene lookup returns CDR1 SGHTA and CDR2 FQGNSA. V dropped 2 bases and J dropped 13 bases, with 8 bases sitting between them. CDR3 amino acids: CASSLPGLLFF. The CDR3 DNA reads TGTGCCAGCAGCTTACCAGGGTTGCTGTTTTTT.

This clone has only a few counts. V and J are TRBV5-5 and TRBJ2-7; 9 bases are a match to TRBD1. The junction had 7 bases not matched to a gene; V was cut back by 4 bases and J by 5 bases. Germline loops: CDR1 SGHKS, CDR2 YYEKEE (reference sequence). The CDR3 has 14 residues. The CDR3 here is CASSTRTGDHEQYF. The CDR3 DNA is TGTGCCAGCAGCACCCGGACAGGGGATCACGAGCAGTACTTC.

The J gene is TRBJ2-1, the V gene TRBV6-1; 7 nucleotides match TRBD1. In germline, CDR1 is MNHNS, CDR2 SASEGT. V dropped 4 bases and J dropped 7; count of bases not matched to a gene: 4. This CDR3 is 13 amino acids long. CDR3 DNA sequence: TGTGCCAGCAGTGTACAGGGGTTAAATGAGCAGTTCTTC. It is translated as CASSVQGLNEQFF.

The chain is built from TRBV30 and TRBJ1-4; 8 bases map to TRBD1. Trimming at V came to 1 base and at J to 5 bases, leaving 3 bases not matched to a gene. The CDR3 contains 14 residues. From germline, CDR1 is GTSNPN and CDR2 SVGIG (reference sequence). This CDR3 reads CAWSADRANEKLFF. The CDR3 nucleotides are TGTGCCTGGAGTGCGGACAGGGCGAATGAAAAACTGTTTTTT.

The gene calls are TRBV6-5 and TRBJ1-1; TRBD1 agrees at 7 bases. Germline V gene sequence: CDR1 MNHEY, CDR2 SVGAGI. The V segment lost 2 bases and the J segment 5 bases; nucleotides outside the gene matches: 11. CDR3 length: 16 residues. The CDR3 DNA reads TGTGCCAGCAGTTACCACCTAGGGCAGGGGGGGACTGAAGCTTTCTTT. Translation: CASSYHLGQGGTEAFF.